One sample yielded the 14 T cell receptor beta chains listed below, sequenced in a study of blood T cells in healthy people across ages. A second PCR of roughly 7 to 11 cycles used a sample-barcoded 5' primer and a J-beta primer mix. Via MiXCR, TCRdb re-called the 5' RACE reads, giving one row per CDR3 protein. The sample has hundreds of thousands of distinct CDR3 sequences, roughly 32% seen once. Specimen: blood. Receptors were obtained from a woman of 80 years or more in good health.

This clonotype was detected many times. V is TRBV28 and J is TRBJ2-1; 8 bases agree with TRBD1. With V trimmed by 5 bases and J by 12 bases, 9 bases remained unmatched. Germline loops: CDR1 MDHEN, CDR2 SYDVKM. The length of the CDR3 is 13 residues. The CDR3 DNA reads as TGTGCCAGCAGTCAACAGGGGGTCCAACGGCAGTTCTTC. Protein sequence: CASSQQGVQRQFF.

In nucleotides, the CDR3 is TGTGCCAGCAGTCCGCTTCTAGGATTGTCGCAGTATTTT. Translated, it gives CASSPLLGLSQYF. The chain uses TRBV6-2 or TRBV6-3 and TRBJ2-3, with D uncertain. V shed 5 bases and J shed 10 bases, with 16 bases lying between them. Germline V CDR1 and CDR2: MNHEY, SVGEGT. The CDR3 has 13 residues.

This clonotype was observed at least ten times. The V and J genes are TRBV29-1 and TRBJ1-1; D gene ambiguous. Germline V CDR1 and CDR2: SQVTM, ANQGSEA. V lost 4 bases and J lost 3, with 12 bases in between. The CDR3 extends over 13 amino acids. The CDR3 sequence is CSVAQRSDTEAFF. CDR3 bases: TGCAGCGTTGCCCAGCGGTCGGACACTGAAGCTTTCTTT. The complete variable domain, with remaining parts taken from reference TRBV29-1 and TRBJ1-1, reads SAVISQKPSRDICQRGTSLTIQCQVDSQVTMMFWYRQQPGQSLTLIATANQGSEATYESGFVIDKFPISRPNLTFSTLTVSNMSPEDSSIYLCSVAQRSDTEAFFGQGTRLTVV.

The table lists this clonotype with many counts. This rearrangement joins TRBV27 to TRBJ2-7, with D perhaps TRBD1 (6 bases). Trimming removed 8 bases from V and 3 bases from J, with 23 bases in between. CDR3 length equals 16 residues. Germline loops: CDR1 MNHEY, CDR2 SMNVEV (reference sequence). The CDR3 spells CASGTQGQPRSYEQYF. The CDR3, as DNA: TGTGCCAGCGGGACACAGGGCCAGCCAAGGAGCTACGAGCAGTACTTC.

This clonotype has at least ten counts. The chain combines TRBV5-1 with TRBJ2-1; 9 nucleotides line up with TRBD1. This CDR3 is 16 amino acids long. CDR1 and CDR2 from the germline V gene are SGHRS and YFSETQ. The V segment lost 2 bases and the J segment 6 bases; nucleotides outside the gene matches: 9. The CDR3: CASSFTGTGLVNEQFF. DNA of the CDR3: TGCGCCAGCAGCTTTACCGGGACAGGGTTGGTCAATGAGCAGTTCTTC.

This clonotype was observed many times. This sequence joins TRBV5-1 and TRBJ2-1; D is unclear. The CDR3 consists of 15 residues. Per the germline V gene, CDR1 is SGHRS and CDR2 is YFSETQ. Trimming removed 0 bases at V and 12 bases at J, with 19 bases between. The CDR3 reads CASSLDAYSGVPQFF. CDR3 DNA: TGCGCCAGCAGCTTGGACGCCTATTCTGGTGTGCCGCAGTTCTTC.

The table lists this clonotype with many counts. The chain uses TRBV6-4 and TRBJ2-3, with 9 bases lining up with TRBD1. Germline V gene data show CDR1 as MRHNA and CDR2 as SNTAGT. Trimming cost V 4 bases and J 5 bases; bases outside gene matches: 7. The CDR3 is 15 amino acids. CDR3 protein: CASSGSGTGRDTQYF. DNA of the CDR3: TGTGCCAGCAGTGGCTCCGGGACAGGGCGAGATACGCAGTATTTT.

The chain has TRBV12-3 or TRBV12-4 and TRBJ2-3; D remains ambiguous. CDR3 length: 15 residues. Trimming removed 0 bases at V and 0 bases at J, with 7 bases between. CDR3 loop: CASSLAQVSTDTQYF. As DNA, the CDR3 is TGTGCCAGCAGTTTAGCCCAGGTGAGCACAGATACGCAGTATTTT.

As to this clonotype: Its ends do not fully match the called genes, so a read error is possible. The chain employs TRBV12-3 or TRBV12-4 and TRBJ2-3, with D unclear. The CDR3 extends over 16 amino acids. The CDR3 DNA follows: TGTGCCAGCAGTTTGAGGTCTAGAGGAAGAACAGATGCGCAATATTTT. Protein: CASSLRSRGRTDAQYF.

Here the CDR3 DNA reads TGCAGTGCTAGAGATGGCCTCAGGGGACTCTATGGCTACACCTTC. Translated: CSARDGLRGLYGYTF. The J gene is TRBJ1-2, the V gene TRBV20-1, with a tentative D call TRBD1 (6 bases). The CDR3 is 15 amino acids. Trimming stripped 0 bases from V and 4 bases from J, with 15 bases between. CDR1 DFQATT and CDR2 SNEGSKA come from the germline V gene (reference sequence).

About this clonotype itself: Given a much more abundant clone one base away, this may be a read error. The chain combines TRBV5-1 with TRBJ1-2; the match to TRBD1 covers 10 bases. The CDR3 consists of 16 residues. In germline, CDR1 is SGHRS, CDR2 YFSETQ. V lost 1 base to trimming and J lost 7 bases; unmatched junction nucleotides: 10. CDR3 coding DNA: TGCGCCAGCAGCTTGTACGACAGGGACAGGGGAACTGGCTACACCTTC. Its protein product is CASSLYDRDRGTGYTF.

The J gene is TRBJ2-7, the V gene TRBV3-1; possibly TRBD1 for D (6 bases). V gave up 1 base and J gave up 2 bases, with 24 bases separating them. The CDR3 has 19 residues. Germline assignment: CDR1 LGHDT and CDR2 YNNKEL (reference sequence). CDR3 region: CASSQVTVGAGEAPYEQYF. The CDR3 nucleotides are TGTGCCAGCAGCCAAGTGACAGTTGGAGCAGGGGAAGCTCCCTACGAGCAGTACTTC.

This clonotype was recorded many times. The chain links TRBV7-3 to TRBJ2-1; perhaps TRBD1 as D (6 bases). The CDR3 consists of 16 residues. V shed 2 bases and J shed 5 bases, with 16 bases lying between them. Germline CDR1 SGHTA, CDR2 FQGTGA. The CDR3 reads CASSLLPGTQNNEQFF. CDR3 coding DNA: TGTGCCAGCAGCTTACTCCCCGGGACACAAAACAATGAGCAGTTCTTC.

This clonotype was found a few times. The gene calls are TRBV2 and TRBJ2-2, with D unclear. The V and J ends lost 2 bases and 6 bases respectively, with 7 bases between them. The CDR3 spans 13 residues. Germline V gene lookup returns CDR1 SNHLY and CDR2 FYNNEI. DNA of the CDR3: TGTGCCAGCAGTGAACTTAAGTCCGGGGAGCTGTTTTTT. It codes for CASSELKSGELFF. Based on the CDR3 plus reference TRBV2 and TRBJ2-2, the full variable domain is EPEVTQTPSHQVTQMGQEVILRCVPISNHLYFYWYRQILGQKVEFLVSFYNNEISEKSEIFDDQFSVERPDGSNFTLKIRSTKLEDSAMYFCASSELKSGELFFGEGSRLTVL.